The 31 T cell receptor beta chains below all came from one sample that was sequenced in a study of blood T cell repertoires in COVID-19. Only in-frame clones appear in the TCRdb table, and some are missing; sequencing was by immunoSEQ multiplex PCR. The data contain around 80,000 clones, approximately 90% of them singletons. Sequencing input: peripheral blood. All receptors come from a human donor in a cohort sampled during active COVID-19.

This rearrangement joins TRBV7-9 to TRBJ1-1; 7 bases are shared with TRBD1. V lost 1 base to trimming and J lost 1 base; unmatched junction nucleotides: 3. CDR1 and CDR2 from the germline V gene are SEHNR and FQNEAQ (reference sequence). The CDR3 has 15 residues. CDR3 bases: TGTGCCAGCAGCTTAGAGGGGACAGCGAACACTGAAGCTTTCTTT. It codes for CASSLEGTANTEAFF.

The rearrangement uses TRBV27 and TRBJ2-7, with 7 bases lining up with TRBD1. Trimming at V came to 3 bases and at J to 0 bases, leaving 2 bases not matched to a gene. The length of the CDR3 is 14 residues. The germline CDR1 and CDR2 sequences are MNHEY and SMNVEV (reference sequence). For the CDR3, the DNA is TGTGCCAGCAGTTTGGACAGGAGCTCCTACGAGCAGTACTTC. This codes for CASSLDRSSYEQYF.

This rearrangement joins TRBV19 to TRBJ2-2, with TRBD2 matching 7 bases. The CDR3 length is 19 residues. Unmatched junction bases numbered 15, after V lost 4 bases and J lost 1 base. Germline V gene lookup returns CDR1 LNHDA and CDR2 SQIVND (reference sequence). The CDR3 protein is CASSKRRLASNLNTGELFF. The CDR3 DNA sequence: TGTGCCAGTAGTAAACGGCGACTAGCTTCAAACTTGAACACCGGGGAGCTGTTTTTT.

For the CDR3, the DNA is TGTGCCAGCAGCTTAGTCCAGGGAGGGTATGAGCAGTTCTTC. Its translation is CASSLVQGGYEQFF. The genes are TRBV7-2 and TRBJ2-1; the match to TRBD2 covers 7 bases. CDR1 is SGHTA, CDR2 FQGNSA, per germline. CDR3 size: 14 residues. Germline trimming cut 1 base from V and 8 bases from J; bases unmatched to any gene: 5.

The chain links TRBV5-1 to TRBJ1-4; D uncertain. CDR3 length: 16 residues. Germline lookup yields CDR1 SGHRS and CDR2 YFSETQ. Deletions cut 0 bases from V and 8 bases from J, with 17 bases between. This chain's CDR3 is CASSLDIGGGYEKLFF. CDR3 DNA: TGCGCCAGCAGCTTGGATATAGGTGGCGGGTACGAAAAACTGTTTTTT.

V is TRBV5-6 and J is TRBJ1-5; the D gene is possibly TRBD1 (6 bases). The CDR3 loop spans 18 amino acids. Germline V gene sequence: CDR1 SGHDT, CDR2 YYEEEE. Trimming stripped 0 bases from V and 2 bases from J, with 18 bases between. CDR3 bases: TGTGCCAGCAGCTTGGGGGACACCCAGAGGATGCGCAATCAGCCCCAGCATTTT. This encodes CASSLGDTQRMRNQPQHF.

The chain employs TRBV5-6 and TRBJ1-2, with D hard to call. V was shortened by 1 base and J by 7 bases, with 11 bases between the two germline ends. The CDR3 spans 13 residues. Germline loops: CDR1 SGHDT, CDR2 YYEEEE. CDR3 nucleotide sequence: TGTGCCAGCAGCTTGTTAGAAGAGCGTGGCTACACCTTC. Translating it yields CASSLLEERGYTF.

The chain links TRBV28 to TRBJ2-3; no clear D. V was clipped by 7 bases and J by 6 bases, with 14 bases between them. This CDR3 has 13 amino acids. The germline V gene encodes CDR1 MDHEN and CDR2 SYDVKM. The CDR3 loop is CASTPPVGDTQYF. The CDR3 nucleotides read TGTGCCAGCACCCCTCCAGTGGGCGATACGCAGTATTTT.

This rearrangement joins TRBV7-6 to TRBJ2-1; 9 nucleotides match TRBD1. Germline values: CDR1 SGHVS, CDR2 FNYEAQ. CDR3 length: 18 residues. V shed 5 bases, J shed 8 bases, and the junction held 19 bases outside the gene matches. The CDR3 is CASSPRPNKGQGKDEQFF. CDR3 coding DNA: TGTGCCAGCAGCCCGCGACCAAATAAGGGACAGGGTAAGGATGAGCAGTTCTTC. Using reference TRBV7-6 and TRBJ2-1 for the parts outside the CDR3, the full variable domain is GAGVSQSPRYKVTKRGQDVALRCDPISGHVSLYWYRQALGQGPEFLTYFNYEAQQDKSGLPNDRFSAERPEGSISTLTIQRTEQRDSAMYRCASSPRPNKGQGKDEQFFGPGTRLTVL.

V is TRBV19 and J is TRBJ1-2; 8 positions agree with TRBD1. Germline CDR1 is LNHDA and CDR2 is SQIVND (reference sequence). Trimming removed 3 bases from V and 6 bases from J; junction bases left unmatched: 6. This CDR3 contains 14 residues. The CDR3 here is CASSIDRGGDGYTF. In DNA, the CDR3 is TGTGCCAGTAGTATTGACAGGGGAGGAGATGGCTACACCTTC.

V is TRBV19 and J is TRBJ2-5; 8 bases map to TRBD2. Germline CDR1 and CDR2: LNHDA and SQIVND (reference sequence). The V and J ends lost 3 bases and 2 bases, in that order; junction bases with no gene match: 5. The CDR3 runs to 15 residues. The chain's CDR3 is CASSIFSGGQETQYF. CDR3 DNA sequence: TGTGCCAGTAGTATCTTCTCGGGGGGGCAAGAGACCCAGTACTTC. The variable domain in full, with the rest retrieved from reference TRBV19 and TRBJ2-5, is DGGITQSPKYLFRKEGQNVTLSCEQNLNHDAMYWYRQDPGQGLRLIYYSQIVNDFQKGDIAEGYSVSREKKESFPLTVTSAQKNPTAFYLCASSIFSGGQETQYFGPGTRLLVL.

The chain recombines TRBV11-3 with TRBJ2-1; 7 bases fit TRBD1. The CDR3 is 14 residues long. The V gene end was trimmed by 5 bases and the J gene end by 5 bases; junction bases not matched to a gene: 6. Germline lookup yields CDR1 SGHNT and CDR2 YENEEA. This CDR3 reads CASSHRTGNNEQFF. CDR3 in DNA: TGTGCCAGCAGCCACCGGACAGGAAACAATGAGCAGTTCTTC.

This clone has a single count. The chain employs TRBV10-1 and TRBJ1-2, with D perhaps matching TRBD1 (6 bases). The CDR3 has 17 residues. The germline V and J ends were trimmed by 3 bases and 4 bases, with 21 bases remaining between them. From germline, CDR1 is WNHNN and CDR2 SYGVQD (reference sequence). The CDR3 reads CASSDPARGPLSYGYTF. CDR3 in DNA: TGCGCCAGCAGTGACCCCGCCAGGGGCCCCTTAAGCTATGGCTACACCTTC.

The CDR3 region is CASSLMAGGQGAREQYF. CDR3 nucleotides: TGTGCCAGCAGCTTGATGGCCGGTGGACAGGGGGCAAGGGAGCAGTACTTC. The gene calls are TRBV7-9 and TRBJ2-7; 11 positions match TRBD1. Per germline, CDR1 SEHNR and CDR2 FQNEAQ (reference sequence). Germline trimming cut 3 bases from V and 7 bases from J; bases unmatched to any gene: 14. The CDR3 loop spans 17 amino acids.

The chain couples TRBV7-2 to TRBJ2-5, with a tentative D call TRBD2 (6 bases). The V end was cut by 5 bases, the J end by 5 bases, with 18 bases between. Germline assignment: CDR1 SGHTA and CDR2 FQGNSA. This CDR3 is built from 15 residues. The CDR3 region is CASSTRDSAGETQYF. The CDR3 DNA reads TGTGCCAGCAGCACCAGGGACTCCGCCGGTGAGACCCAGTACTTC.

This clone was counted a single time. The chain uses TRBV7-2 and TRBJ2-1; 12 bases agree with TRBD2. The CDR3 is made up of 16 amino acids. Germline CDR1 is SGHTA and CDR2 is FQGNSA. The J segment lost 9 bases and the V segment lost 5 bases, leaving 11 bases of the junction unmatched. The CDR3 is CASSIRLAGAGGEQFF. In DNA form, the CDR3 reads TGTGCCAGCAGCATCAGACTAGCGGGGGCCGGGGGTGAGCAGTTCTTC. Full variable domain (remainder filled in from reference TRBV7-2 and TRBJ2-1): GAGVSQSPSNKVTEKGKDVELRCDPISGHTALYWYRQSLGQGLEFLIYFQGNSAPDKSGLPSDRFSAERTGGSVSTLTIQRTQQEDSAVYLCASSIRLAGAGGEQFFGPGTRLTVL.

The chain has TRBV28 and TRBJ1-5; the D is unclear. There are 12 residues in the CDR3. Per germline, CDR1 MDHEN and CDR2 SYDVKM. V shed 5 bases and J shed 9 bases, with 11 bases lying between them. DNA of the CDR3: TGTGCCAGCAGTCTCCCCCCAGGGCCCCAGCATTTT. It yields the protein CASSLPPGPQHF.

This clone was seen more than once but under ten times. The CDR3 is CASRPRTSGADTQYF. The DNA of the CDR3 is TGTGCCAGCAGACCTAGGACTAGCGGGGCGGATACGCAGTATTTT. The chain recombines TRBV7-9 with TRBJ2-3; 12 positions match TRBD2. V gave up 6 bases and J gave up 6 bases; unmatched junction bases: 7. Germline V gene data show CDR1 as SEHNR and CDR2 as FQNEAQ (reference sequence). The CDR3 has 15 residues.

In regard to this clone: Other DNA sequences in this specimen translate into the identical CDR3. The gene calls are TRBV3-1 (or the pseudogene TRBV3-2) and TRBJ2-7; the D is unclear. Trimming left V 3 bases short and J 3 bases short, with 9 bases between. The CDR3 consists of 13 residues. Germline V CDR1 and CDR2: LGHDT, YNNKEL (reference sequence). The CDR3 sequence: CASSQASGYEQYF. The CDR3 coding sequence is TGTGCCAGCAGCCAGGCTTCGGGCTACGAGCAGTACTTC.

V is TRBV10-3 and J is TRBJ2-3; 7 bases map to TRBD2. The CDR3 contains 16 residues. The germline V gene has CDR1 ENHRY and CDR2 SYGVKD. V shed 0 bases, J shed 7 bases, and the junction held 10 bases outside the gene matches. CDR3 protein: CAISESVTGSGNTQYF. CDR3 DNA: TGTGCCATCAGTGAGTCGGTGACCGGGAGCGGGAATACGCAGTATTTT.

This chain connects TRBV5-1 to TRBJ2-7, with 8 bases matching TRBD1. Germline trimming cut 5 bases from V and 2 bases from J; bases unmatched to any gene: 6. The CDR3 loop spans 14 amino acids. Per the germline V gene, CDR1 is SGHRS and CDR2 is YFSETQ. The CDR3 region is CASRPGTGTYEQYF. CDR3 DNA sequence: TGCGCCAGCAGGCCCGGGACAGGAACCTACGAGCAGTACTTC.

On this clone: This sample includes further DNA sequences coding for the same CDR3. This chain uses TRBV5-4 with TRBJ1-3, with TRBD1 as a possible D gene (6 bases). V lost 0 bases and J lost 1, with 8 bases in between. Per germline, CDR1 SGHNT and CDR2 YYREEE (reference sequence). This CDR3 spans 15 amino acids. This chain's CDR3 is CASSLGGLSGNTIYF. CDR3 DNA sequence: TGTGCCAGCAGCTTGGGGGGGCTTTCTGGAAACACCATATATTTT.

The CDR3 bases are TGTGCCAGCAGCGGGGACAGGGGTCGCGTGTATACGCAGTATTTT. Its protein is CASSGDRGRVYTQYF. The chain couples TRBV2 to TRBJ2-3; TRBD1 agrees at 10 bases. CDR3 length equals 15 residues. CDR1 and CDR2 (germline): SNHLY, FYNNEI. V lost 6 bases, J lost 7 bases, and 10 bases stayed unmatched.

The chain carries TRBV9 and TRBJ2-7; D is unresolved. There are 13 residues in the CDR3. V was cut by 0 bases and J by 6 bases, with 10 bases left in between. Germline V gives CDR1 SGDLS, CDR2 YYNGEE. The CDR3 bases are TGTGCCAGCAGCGTAGTCCCAGTTGGCGAGCAGTACTTC. Translation: CASSVVPVGEQYF.

V gene TRBV23-1 combines with J gene TRBJ1-5, with TRBD1 as a possible D gene (5 bases). TRBV23-1 is reported as an ORF; its role is uncertain. The CDR3 runs to 19 residues. Trimming took 2 bases from V and 0 from J, leaving 20 bases between them. The CDR3 nucleotides are TGCGCCAGCAGTCAAAGTAGGTACAGGCGAGATTATAGCAATCAGCCCCAGCATTTT. This translates into CASSQSRYRRDYSNQPQHF.

The V call is TRBV27, the J call TRBJ2-7; TRBD1 agrees at 8 bases. With 7 bases clipped from V and 4 bases from J, the junction kept 12 bases outside the gene matches. The V gene's germline CDR1 is MNHEY and CDR2 SMNVEV (reference sequence). CDR3 size: 15 residues. CDR3 sequence (DNA): TGTGCCAGCAATCCCCAGGGGGCTGTTGGGTACGAGCAGTACTTC. Translated, it gives CASNPQGAVGYEQYF.

The V and J genes are TRBV3-1 (or the pseudogene TRBV3-2) and TRBJ1-1, with D maybe TRBD1 (5 bases). CDR3 length: 13 residues. Germline loops: CDR1 LGHDT, CDR2 YNNKEL (reference sequence). V lost 4 bases, J lost 11 bases, and 17 bases lay in between. The CDR3 DNA is TGTGCCAGCAGCCCCAATGATGGGGGAGGCGCTTTCTTT. Protein: CASSPNDGGGAFF.

This chain joins TRBV28 and TRBJ2-1; no firm D call. The CDR3 runs 12 residues. Looked up from germline, CDR1 is MDHEN and CDR2 is SYDVKM. V was cut by 7 bases and J by 3 bases, with 7 bases left in between. The CDR3 bases are TGTGCCAGCACCACAGACTACAATGAGCAGTTCTTC. The encoded protein is CASTTDYNEQFF.

V usage is TRBV29-1 and J usage is TRBJ1-5; TRBD1 might be the D (6 bases). Germline-derived CDR1 and CDR2 are SQVTM and ANQGSEA. V lost 2 bases and J lost 3, with 14 bases in between. This CDR3 has 15 residues. The CDR3 protein is CSVELQGGLNQPQHF. The CDR3, as DNA: TGCAGCGTTGAATTACAGGGAGGGCTCAATCAGCCCCAGCATTTT.

The chain carries TRBV28 and TRBJ1-4; D not resolved. Between the trimmed V and J ends, which lost 3 bases and 3 bases, there was a span of 8 bases. The germline V gene has CDR1 MDHEN and CDR2 SYDVKM. The CDR3 is 14 amino acids. This chain's CDR3 is CASSFPRSNEKLFF. DNA for the CDR3: TGTGCCAGCAGTTTCCCCAGGTCTAATGAAAAACTGTTTTTT. The whole variable domain, filled in from reference TRBV28 and TRBJ1-4, reads DVKVTQSSRYLVKRTGEKVFLECVQDMDHENMFWYRQDPGLGLRLIYFSYDVKMKEKGDIPEGYSVSREKKERFSLILESASTNQTSMYLCASSFPRSNEKLFFGSGTQLSVL.

The chain has TRBV6-5 and TRBJ1-2, with TRBD1 identical over 8 bases. The ends lost 6 bases at V and 3 bases at J; junction bases unmatched: 3. CDR3 length equals 13 residues. Germline CDR1 reads MNHEY; CDR2 reads SVGAGI. The CDR3 here is CASRLGQDYGYTF. CDR3 nucleotide sequence: TGTGCCAGCAGATTGGGACAGGACTATGGCTACACCTTC.